These T cell receptor beta chains were read from a single sample in a study of beta chain features in type 1 diabetes. Clones were read by immunoSEQ multiplex PCR, and TCRdb kept only the in-frame ones, dropping some. Altogether approximately 260,000 clones are present, roughly a quarter being singletons, with the ten largest covering over 0.01%. Sequencing used naive CD4+ T cells from blood. The receptors originated from a woman aged 25 to 39 with type 1 diabetes. The CDR3 runs from the conserved cysteine through the conserved F or W. Each record gives: V gene, J gene, D gene, CDR3 length, clone size, CDR3 DNA, CDR3 protein. A D gene is named only where the DNA matches it firmly. Clone size is not always given. Where it is, it says once, few, many or a class for expanded clones.

>TRBV4-2|TRBJ1-2|.|14|few
TGTGCCAGCAGCCAAGACTCTTCCAACTATGGCTACACCTTC
CASSQDSSNYGYTF
>TRBV18|TRBJ2-7|.|16|.
TGTGCCAGCTCACCATTCGAGGGTGGCACTTCCTACGAGCAGTACTTC
CASSPFEGGTSYEQYF
>TRBV28|TRBJ2-5|TRBD2|13|.
TGTGCCAGCAGGGCTAGCGGGGTGCTAGACCAGTACTTC
CASRASGVLDQYF
>TRBV29-1|TRBJ2-1|TRBD1|13|few
TGCAGCGCCGGGACAGACTTCTACAATGAGCAGTTCTTC
CSAGTDFYNEQFF
>TRBV27|TRBJ1-2|.|15|.
TGTGCCAGCAGCCCCCGAGGACAGCCCAACTATGGCTACACCTTC
CASSPRGQPNYGYTF
>TRBV29-1|TRBJ2-5|TRBD2|14|few
TGCAGCGTAGATAGCGGGAACGCCGGGGAGACCCAGTACTTC
CSVDSGNAGETQYF
>TRBV9|TRBJ2-1|TRBD2|20|.
TGTGCCAGCAGCGCCGGGGCTAGCGGGAGGATCAGGAGCTCCTACAATGAGCAGTTCTTC
CASSAGASGRIRSSYNEQFF
>TRBV9|TRBJ2-5|TRBD1|15|few
TGTGCCAGCAGCGACGACAGGGAATTACGAGAGACCCAGTACTTC
CASSDDRELRETQYF
>TRBV29-1|TRBJ1-3|.|13|.
TGCAGCGTCGAGGAGGGTGGTGGAAACACCATATATTTT
CSVEEGGGNTIYF
>TRBV7-9|TRBJ2-1|TRBD2|15|few
TGTGCCAGCAGCTTAGACCTAGCGGGAGGGAATGAGCAGTTCTTC
CASSLDLAGGNEQFF
>TRBV28|TRBJ1-1|.|12|.
TGTGCCAGCCCAGGTCCTGGTACCGAAGCTTTCTTT
CASPGPGTEAFF
>TRBV30|TRBJ2-7|.|12|.
TGTGCCTGGAGTACTAGCTCCTACGAGCAGTACTTC
CAWSTSSYEQYF
>TRBV30|TRBJ1-2|TRBD1|14|.
TGTGCCTGGAGTGTGGGGACAGGGGACTATGGCTACACCTTC
CAWSVGTGDYGYTF
>TRBV9|TRBJ2-7|TRBD2|18|.
TGTGCCAGCAGCGTAGATGGGCGCGCGGGAGGCCTCAAAAACGAGCAGTACTTC
CASSVDGRAGGLKNEQYF
>TRBV2|TRBJ2-1|TRBD2|14|.
TGTGCCAGCAGCTTCATAGCGGGAAACAATGAGCAGTTCTTC
CASSFIAGNNEQFF
>TRBV7-2|TRBJ2-3|TRBD2|17|.
TGTGCCAGCAGCTTCTGGCTTCTAGCGGGAGTCACAGATACGCAGTATTTT
CASSFWLLAGVTDTQYF